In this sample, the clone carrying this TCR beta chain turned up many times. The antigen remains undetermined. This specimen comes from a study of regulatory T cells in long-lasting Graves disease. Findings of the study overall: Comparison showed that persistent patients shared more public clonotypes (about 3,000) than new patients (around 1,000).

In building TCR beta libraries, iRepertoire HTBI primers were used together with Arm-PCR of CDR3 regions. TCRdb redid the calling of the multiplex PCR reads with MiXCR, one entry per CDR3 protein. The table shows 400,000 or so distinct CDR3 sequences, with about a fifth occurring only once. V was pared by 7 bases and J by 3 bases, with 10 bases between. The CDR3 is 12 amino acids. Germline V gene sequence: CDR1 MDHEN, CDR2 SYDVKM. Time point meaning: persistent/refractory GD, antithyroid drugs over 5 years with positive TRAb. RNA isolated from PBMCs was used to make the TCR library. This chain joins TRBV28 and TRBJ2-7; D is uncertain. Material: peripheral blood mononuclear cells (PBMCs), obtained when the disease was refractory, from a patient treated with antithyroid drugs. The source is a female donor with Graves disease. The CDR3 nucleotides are TGTGCCAGCAATCTGAATAACTACGAGCAGTACTTC. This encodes CASNLNNYEQYF.